The T cell receptor (beta chain) under discussion was sequenced for a study of blood T cell repertoires in COVID-19. This CDR3 region has 13 residues. The germline V and J ends were trimmed by 5 bases and 3 bases, with 11 bases remaining between them. Germline V gene lookup returns CDR1 KGHSH and CDR2 LQKENI. Study processing details: Scientists estimated how many nucleated cells there were by amplifying reference gene primers. Some clones are missing from TCRdb's copy, which holds only in-frame ones; the method was immunoSEQ multiplex PCR. V, J and clone size reflect that table, while D and trimming were determined from the DNA. The repertoire has around 42,000 clones, around 79% of them found once; the top ten carry about 30%.

Sequenced material: peripheral blood. The chain combines TRBV18 with TRBJ2-7; D might be TRBD1 (5 bases). The receptor was derived from a woman of 80 years or more with acute or convalescent COVID-19. Written as DNA, the CDR3 is TGTGCCAGCTCATCAGCTCAGGGCTACGAGCAGTACTTC. Translating gives CASSSAQGYEQYF.